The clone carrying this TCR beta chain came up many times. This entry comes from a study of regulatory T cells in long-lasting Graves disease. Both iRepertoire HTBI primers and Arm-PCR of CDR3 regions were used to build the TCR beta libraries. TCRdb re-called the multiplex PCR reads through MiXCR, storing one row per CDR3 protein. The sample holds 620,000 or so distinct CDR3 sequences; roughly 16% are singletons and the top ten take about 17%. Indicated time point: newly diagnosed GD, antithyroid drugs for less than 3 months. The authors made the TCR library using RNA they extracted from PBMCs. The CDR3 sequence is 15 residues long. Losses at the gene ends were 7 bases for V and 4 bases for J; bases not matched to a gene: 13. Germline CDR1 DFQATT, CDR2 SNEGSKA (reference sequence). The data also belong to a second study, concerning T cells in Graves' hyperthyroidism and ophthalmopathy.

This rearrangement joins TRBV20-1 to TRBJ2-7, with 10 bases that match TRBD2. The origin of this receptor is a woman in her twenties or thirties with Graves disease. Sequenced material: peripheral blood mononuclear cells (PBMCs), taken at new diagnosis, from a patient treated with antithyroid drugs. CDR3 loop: CSGKKSGLAAYEQYF. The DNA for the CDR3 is TGCAGTGGCAAAAAGTCAGGACTAGCGGCGTACGAGCAGTACTTC.